A selection of T cell receptor beta chains follows, all from one sample in a study of OX40 agonist ivuxolimab in advanced cancers. Here immunoSEQ multiplex PCR was the method, and the copy in TCRdb shows in-frame clones only, minus some. The profile shows 55,000 to 75,000 clones, 80% to 90% of them singletons. The material sequenced was CD4+ or CD8+ T cells sorted from blood, taken in a trial of the OX40 agonist ivuxolimab. The receptors were sampled from an adult with an advanced solid tumor such as melanoma, head and neck, liver or kidney cancer. The CDR3 runs from the conserved cysteine through the conserved F or W. The order of the fields is V gene, J gene, clone size, D gene, CDR3 DNA, CDR3 protein. D genes are given only for firm matches. A clone size is listed for some rows: how often the clone was seen (once, few, many), or a class if it is expanded.

V: TRBV30; J: TRBJ1-5; size: -; D: -; DNA: TGTGCCTGGAGCCCGGACAATGGTTTGCCCCAGCATTTT; CDR3: CAWSPDNGLPQHF
V: TRBV7-2; J: TRBJ1-2; size: -; D: -; DNA: TGTGCCAGCAGCCGGGGGCAGGGAATCTATGGCTACACCTTC; CDR3: CASSRGQGIYGYTF
V: TRBV18; J: TRBJ1-2; size: -; D: TRBD1; DNA: TGTGCCAGCTCCCTCGGGACAGGGGAACGGTATGGCTACACCTTC; CDR3: CASSLGTGERYGYTF
V: TRBV2; J: TRBJ1-4; size: -; D: TRBD1; DNA: TGTGCCAGCAGGGAGGGACAGGGGGCTACAACTAATGAAAAACTGTTTTTT; CDR3: CASREGQGATTNEKLFF
V: TRBV7-8; J: TRBJ2-1; size: -; D: TRBD2; DNA: TGTGCCAGCAGTCGACTAGCGTACAATGAGCAGTTCTTC; CDR3: CASSRLAYNEQFF
V: TRBV29-1; J: TRBJ2-3; size: -; D: TRBD2; DNA: TGCAGCGTCGGACTAGGGGAGGGGGATACGCAGTATTTT; CDR3: CSVGLGEGDTQYF
V: TRBV19; J: TRBJ2-7; size: few; D: TRBD1; DNA: TGTGCCAGTAGTCCAATCCGGGACAGACTATACGAGCAGTACTTC; CDR3: CASSPIRDRLYEQYF
V: TRBV7-8; J: TRBJ1-4; size: -; D: -; DNA: TGTGCCAGCAGCTTAGCGGCGCAGCTAAATGAAAAACTGTTTTTT; CDR3: CASSLAAQLNEKLFF
V: TRBV5-1; J: TRBJ1-2; size: -; D: TRBD1; DNA: TGCGCCAGCAGCTTGGCCCTCGGACAGGGGGGTAGTGGCTATGGCTACACCTTC; CDR3: CASSLALGQGGSGYGYTF
V: TRBV5-1; J: TRBJ2-7; size: -; D: -; DNA: TGCGCCAGCAGCCCACAGGGACACTCCACCTCCTACGAGCAGTACTTC; CDR3: CASSPQGHSTSYEQYF
V: TRBV2; J: TRBJ2-1; size: -; D: TRBD1; DNA: TGTGCCAGCAGTGTCCAGGGGGCAGGCTACAATGAGCAGTTCTTC; CDR3: CASSVQGAGYNEQFF
V: TRBV9; J: TRBJ2-1; size: -; D: TRBD2; DNA: TGTGCCAGCAGCGTAGAAGCGGGACCTTACAATGAGCAGTTCTTC; CDR3: CASSVEAGPYNEQFF
V: TRBV10-3; J: TRBJ2-3; size: -; D: -; DNA: TGTGCCATCAGTGCAAACACAGATACGCAGTATTTT; CDR3: CAISANTDTQYF
V: TRBV2; J: TRBJ2-1; size: -; D: TRBD2; DNA: TGTGCCAGCACCCGGACTAGCGGGGGGCCTGGTGAGCAGTTCTTC; CDR3: CASTRTSGGPGEQFF
V: TRBV9; J: TRBJ1-4; size: -; D: -; DNA: TGTGCCAGCAGCGTGTTGACAGAGGGGGAAGAAAAACTGTTTTTT; CDR3: CASSVLTEGEEKLFF
V: TRBV28; J: TRBJ2-6; size: once; D: -; DNA: TGTGCCAGCAGACCACCTGGGGCCAACGTCCTGACTTTC; CDR3: CASRPPGANVLTF
V: TRBV7-2; J: TRBJ2-2; size: -; D: TRBD2; DNA: TGTGCCAGCAGCCCCCGCCGGCTAGCGGGAAGTTCCGGGGAGCTGTTTTTT; CDR3: CASSPRRLAGSSGELFF
V: TRBV6-1; J: TRBJ2-2; size: -; D: -; DNA: TGTGCCAGCAGATACACCGGGGAGCTGTTTTTT; CDR3: CASRYTGELFF
V: TRBV28; J: TRBJ2-7; size: -; D: TRBD2; DNA: TGTGCCAGCAGTTTAAACCTAGCGGGAGACGAGCAGTACTTC; CDR3: CASSLNLAGDEQYF
V: TRBV5-6; J: TRBJ2-7; size: -; D: TRBD1; DNA: TGTGCCAGCAGCTTGCCGTCAGGGGGTCTTTACGAGCAGTACTTC; CDR3: CASSLPSGGLYEQYF
V: TRBV30; J: TRBJ2-3; size: -; D: TRBD2; DNA: TGTGCCTGGGGATCCTGGGGACTACATAGCACAGATACGCAGTATTTT; CDR3: CAWGSWGLHSTDTQYF
V: TRBV19; J: TRBJ2-7; size: -; D: TRBD2; DNA: TGTGCCAGTAGTGGTAGCGGGAGCGGGTACGAGCAGTACTTC; CDR3: CASSGSGSGYEQYF
V: TRBV4-1; J: TRBJ2-2; size: -; D: -; DNA: TGCGCCAGCAGCCAAGACGGCAGGTTCGACACCGGGGAGCTGTTTTTT; CDR3: CASSQDGRFDTGELFF
V: TRBV6-5; J: TRBJ1-6; size: -; D: -; DNA: TGTGCCAGCAGTTACTCCCGGACACCCCTCCACTTT; CDR3: CASSYSRTPLHF
V: TRBV18; J: TRBJ1-2; size: -; D: -; DNA: TGTGCCAGCTCAGAAGGGACGTACTATGGCTACACCTTC; CDR3: CASSEGTYYGYTF
V: TRBV7-2; J: TRBJ2-2; size: -; D: -; DNA: TGTGCCAGCAGCCCGACCGCGAACACCGGGGAGCTGTTTTTT; CDR3: CASSPTANTGELFF
V: TRBV2; J: TRBJ2-7; size: -; D: TRBD1; DNA: TGTGCCAGCAGTGTCTTACCCGGGACAGGCTACGAGCAGTACTTC; CDR3: CASSVLPGTGYEQYF
V: TRBV7-8; J: TRBJ1-1; size: -; D: TRBD1; DNA: TGTGCCAGCAGCTTAAGGACAGGCACTGAAGCTTTCTTT; CDR3: CASSLRTGTEAFF
V: TRBV18; J: TRBJ2-3; size: -; D: -; DNA: TGTGCCAGCTCACCATACACAGGGAGGTCCACAGATACGCAGTATTTT; CDR3: CASSPYTGRSTDTQYF
V: TRBV6-5; J: TRBJ2-7; size: -; D: TRBD2; DNA: TGTGCCAGCAGTTCGACTAGCGGGAGTTCCTACGAGCAGTACTTC; CDR3: CASSSTSGSSYEQYF
V: TRBV7-2; J: TRBJ2-5; size: -; D: -; DNA: TGTGCCAGCAGCTTCTACAGGGCGTCCGAGACCCAGTACTTC; CDR3: CASSFYRASETQYF
V: TRBV18; J: TRBJ2-7; size: -; D: -; DNA: TGTGCCAGCTCCACGATGGGAACGGTGGGCTACGAGCAGTACTTC; CDR3: CASSTMGTVGYEQYF
V: TRBV29-1; J: TRBJ2-7; size: -; D: TRBD2; DNA: TGCAGCGTTAAGGTGGGGGGGGAGCAGTACTTC; CDR3: CSVKVGGEQYF
V: TRBV11-2; J: TRBJ2-1; size: -; D: TRBD1; DNA: TGTGCCAGCAGCTTAGACCTGACAGGGCGGCAGTTCTTC; CDR3: CASSLDLTGRQFF
V: TRBV2; J: TRBJ1-2; size: -; D: -; DNA: TGTGCCAGCAGTGAAGGACTGAAGAGTACCTTC; CDR3: CASSEGLKSTF
V: TRBV7-2; J: TRBJ2-1; size: once; D: -; DNA: TGTGCCAGCAGCTCAGGGATGGCAAACAATGAGCAGTTCTTC; CDR3: CASSSGMANNEQFF
V: TRBV5-1; J: TRBJ2-3; size: -; D: -; DNA: TGCGCCAGCCGCACCGGGACGAGTGGAAGCACAGATACGCAGTATTTT; CDR3: CASRTGTSGSTDTQYF
V: TRBV4-3; J: TRBJ2-2; size: -; D: TRBD1; DNA: TGCGCCAGCAGCCAGGGGGACAGGCCAAACGGGGAGCTGTTTTTT; CDR3: CASSQGDRPNGELFF
V: TRBV2; J: TRBJ1-5; size: -; D: -; DNA: TGTGCCAGCAGTGAAGTACAGAACAATCAGCCCCAGCATTTT; CDR3: CASSEVQNNQPQHF
V: TRBV6-5; J: TRBJ2-5; size: -; D: -; DNA: TGTGCCAGCAGTTACTCGCTTGGGGAGACCCAGTACTTC; CDR3: CASSYSLGETQYF
V: TRBV7-6; J: TRBJ1-4; size: -; D: -; DNA: TGTGCCAGCAGCTTAGGGACGAAGGTCCAAAATGAAAAACTGTTTTTT; CDR3: CASSLGTKVQNEKLFF
V: TRBV9; J: TRBJ2-1; size: -; D: TRBD2; DNA: TGTGCCAGCAGCCCAGGCCTAGCGGGGGGCATCGGTGAGCAGTTCTTC; CDR3: CASSPGLAGGIGEQFF
V: TRBV27; J: TRBJ2-2; size: -; D: TRBD1; DNA: TGTGCCAGCAGCAGAGGTAGGACAGGGGGCTTCACGGCCCCCGGGGAGCTGTTTTTT; CDR3: CASSRGRTGGFTAPGELFF
V: TRBV5-1; J: TRBJ2-1; size: once; D: TRBD2; DNA: TGCGCCAGCAGCCCTAGCGGGAGTTATGAGCAGTTCTTC; CDR3: CASSPSGSYEQFF
V: TRBV18; J: TRBJ2-2; size: -; D: -; DNA: TGTGCCAGCTCACCACGGGCAGGGGCTAACACCGGGGAGCTGTTTTTT; CDR3: CASSPRAGANTGELFF
V: TRBV9; J: TRBJ2-1; size: once; D: TRBD1; DNA: TGTGCCAGCAGCACACTTGGACAGGGAAAAGAGCAGTTCTTC; CDR3: CASSTLGQGKEQFF
V: TRBV9; J: TRBJ1-6; size: -; D: -; DNA: TGTGCCAGCAGCCCGGCAGGGAGCTCACCCCTCCACTTT; CDR3: CASSPAGSSPLHF
V: TRBV7-2; J: TRBJ2-2; size: -; D: TRBD1; DNA: TGTGCCAGCAGCATGCAACTCGACAGGGACACCGGGGAGCTGTTTTTT; CDR3: CASSMQLDRDTGELFF
V: TRBV19; J: TRBJ2-5; size: -; D: TRBD2; DNA: TGTGCCACCGGACGGACTAGCGGAGGGGAGACCCAGTACTTC; CDR3: CATGRTSGGETQYF
V: TRBV5-8; J: TRBJ2-7; size: -; D: TRBD1; DNA: TGTGCCAGCAACTTGCCCGTTGCCGGGACAGACGAGCAGTACTTC; CDR3: CASNLPVAGTDEQYF
V: TRBV18; J: TRBJ2-3; size: -; D: -; DNA: TGTGCCAGCTCACGGGACAAGACTAGCACAGATACGCAGTATTTT; CDR3: CASSRDKTSTDTQYF
V: TRBV2; J: TRBJ2-1; size: -; D: -; DNA: TGTGCCAGCAGTGAATCGGGACTCTACGCCAATGAGCAGTTCTTC; CDR3: CASSESGLYANEQFF
V: TRBV30; J: TRBJ1-2; size: -; D: -; DNA: TGTGCCTGGAGTGGCCGGGGAGCCCCCTATGGCTACACCTTC; CDR3: CAWSGRGAPYGYTF
V: TRBV6-6; J: TRBJ1-1; size: few; D: TRBD1; DNA: TGTGCCACTTGGACAGGCTACACTGAAGCTTTCTTT; CDR3: CATWTGYTEAFF